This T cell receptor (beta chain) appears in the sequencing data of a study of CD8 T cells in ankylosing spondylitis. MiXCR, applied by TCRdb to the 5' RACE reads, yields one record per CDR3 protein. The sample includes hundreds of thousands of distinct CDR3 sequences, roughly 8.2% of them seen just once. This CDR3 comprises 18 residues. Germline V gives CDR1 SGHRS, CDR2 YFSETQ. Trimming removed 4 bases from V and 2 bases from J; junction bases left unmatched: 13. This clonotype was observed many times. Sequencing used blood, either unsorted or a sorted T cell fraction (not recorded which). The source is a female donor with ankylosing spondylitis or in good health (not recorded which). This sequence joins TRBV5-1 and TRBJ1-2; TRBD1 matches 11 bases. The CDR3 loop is CASSSWPRGTGGNYGYTF. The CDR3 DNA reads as TGCGCCAGCAGCAGTTGGCCCCGCGGGACAGGGGGAAACTATGGCTACACCTTC. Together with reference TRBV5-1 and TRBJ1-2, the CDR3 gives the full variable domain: KAGVTQTPRYLIKTRGQQVTLSCSPISGHRSVSWYQQTPGQGLQFLFEYFSETQRNKGNFPGRFSGRQFSNSRSEMNVSTLELGDSALYLCASSSWPRGTGGNYGYTFGSGTRLTVV.